The rows below give T cell receptor beta chains drawn from one sample of a study of blood T cell repertoires in COVID-19. Clones were read by immunoSEQ multiplex PCR, and TCRdb kept only the in-frame ones, dropping some. The sample has about 260,000 clones, 88% seen once. Source material: peripheral blood. The origin of the receptors is a human donor in a cohort sampled during active COVID-19. The CDR3 runs from the conserved cysteine through the conserved F or W. A D gene is named only where the DNA matches it firmly. Clone size is shown for a subset of rows, as once, few, many or a class of expanded clone.

j_gene,d_gene,abundance,v_gene,CDR3nt,CDR3aa
TRBJ1-1,.,.,TRBV7-9,TGTGCCAGCAGCCCCTTCCGGGACGGGGGGACGTTCTTT,CASSPFRDGGTFF
TRBJ1-3,TRBD1,.,TRBV28,TGTGCCAGCAGTTTAGCAGGGGGTACGGGAAACACCATATATTTT,CASSLAGGTGNTIYF
TRBJ2-7,TRBD2,.,TRBV5-1,TGCGCCAGCAGCTTGGCTAGCGGGAGCCCTGGGGAGCAGTACTTC,CASSLASGSPGEQYF
TRBJ2-7,TRBD1,.,TRBV13,TGTGCCAGCAGCTCCCTCCTAAGGACAGGGGGCGAGCAGTACTTC,CASSSLLRTGGEQYF
TRBJ2-3,.,.,TRBV12-1,TGTGCCAGCAGCCACAGACGACATCCTAGCACAGATACGCAGTATTTT,CASSHRRHPSTDTQYF
TRBJ2-5,.,.,TRBV2,TGTGCCAGCAGTGAAGCGCGAGCGAGCCAAGAGACCCAGTACTTC,CASSEARASQETQYF
TRBJ1-6,.,.,TRBV7-9,TGTGCCAGCAGCTTAGATCTGGGGAGGAATAATTCACCCCTCCACTTT,CASSLDLGRNNSPLHF
TRBJ2-7,TRBD1,.,TRBV27,TGTGCCAGTCGGACAGGGGGCAACGAGCAGTACTTC,CASRTGGNEQYF
TRBJ2-7,TRBD2,.,TRBV7-2,TGTGCCAGCAGCCTGGATGCGGGGGGCGCGTACGAGCAGTACTTC,CASSLDAGGAYEQYF
TRBJ1-3,.,few,TRBV3-1/TRBV3-2,TGTGCCAGCAGCCAAGATACGGTCTCTGGAAACACCATATATTTT,CASSQDTVSGNTIYF
TRBJ2-5,TRBD1,.,TRBV19,TGTGCCAGTAGTATCGGTGGGACAGATTACCAAGAGACCCAGTACTTC,CASSIGGTDYQETQYF
TRBJ1-2,.,.,TRBV28,TGTGCCAGCAGCCCTCCCGGGGAGGGCCCTAAGGGCTACACCTTC,CASSPPGEGPKGYTF
TRBJ2-3,.,.,TRBV16,TGTGCCAGCTGCAGTCGTCAGGGGCTCGGAGATACGCAGTATTTT,CASCSRQGLGDTQYF
TRBJ1-2,.,.,TRBV6-5,TGTGCCAGCAGTTATAGCAGGGTGTATGGCTACACCTTC,CASSYSRVYGYTF
TRBJ1-1,.,.,TRBV6-5,TGTGCCAGCAGTTACTCGAGAGGGTTGAACACTGAAGCTTTCTTT,CASSYSRGLNTEAFF
TRBJ2-3,.,.,TRBV5-8,TGTGCCAGCAGCTTGGCCGGCACAGATACGCAGTATTTT,CASSLAGTDTQYF
TRBJ2-3,TRBD2,once,TRBV5-1,TGCGCCAGCAGCTTCCTAGCGGGAGAACGAGATACGCAGTATTTT,CASSFLAGERDTQYF
TRBJ2-7,TRBD2,once,TRBV6-7,TGTGCCAGCACCAATCGGTTTGGCTGTGTTAGCGGGAGGGAACTTTACGAGCAGTACTTC,CASTNRFGCVSGRELYEQYF
TRBJ1-2,TRBD1,.,TRBV5-8,TGTGCCAGCAGTTCGGACAGGCCTGGCTACACCTTC,CASSSDRPGYTF
TRBJ2-1,TRBD2,.,TRBV11-2,TGTGCCAGCAGCCTGAGTAGCGGGAACAATGAGCAGTTCTTC,CASSLSSGNNEQFF
TRBJ2-6,.,.,TRBV7-3,TGTGCCAGCAGCTTATTTCAATCAGGGCGGTCTGGGGCCAACGTCCTGACTTTC,CASSLFQSGRSGANVLTF
TRBJ1-1,.,once,TRBV28,TGTGCCGCAGAAGGACAGAACACTGAAGCTTTCTTT,CAAEGQNTEAFF
TRBJ2-3,TRBD2,.,TRBV3-1/TRBV3-2,TGTGCCAGCAGTGGAGCGGGGAACCCCGCAGATACGCAGTATTTT,CASSGAGNPADTQYF
TRBJ2-5,.,.,TRBV13,TGTGCCAGCAGCTCTCACAGGGAAGAAGAGACCCAGTACTTC,CASSSHREEETQYF
TRBJ2-3,TRBD2,few,TRBV9,TGTGCCAGCAGCTCCAGGACTAGCGGGACGGGGGTAGATACGCAGTATTTT,CASSSRTSGTGVDTQYF
TRBJ2-3,TRBD2,.,TRBV3-1/TRBV3-2,TGTGCCAGCAGCCGACTAGCGAGGGGCACAGATACGCAGTATTTT,CASSRLARGTDTQYF
TRBJ1-6,.,.,TRBV30,TGTGCCTGGAAACAGGGAGTTAATTCACCCCTCCACTTT,CAWKQGVNSPLHF
TRBJ1-3,TRBD1,.,TRBV9,TGTGCCAGCAGCCCTAGCGGGACAGCTGGAAACACCATATATTTT,CASSPSGTAGNTIYF
TRBJ2-2,.,few,TRBV5-1,TGCGCCAGCAGCTTGATCACCGGGGTGAACACCGGGGAGCTGTTTTTT,CASSLITGVNTGELFF
TRBJ2-7,TRBD1,.,TRBV19,TGTGCCAGTAGTATCCGGGACAGGGCCGGCGAGCAGTACTTC,CASSIRDRAGEQYF
TRBJ2-7,TRBD2,.,TRBV5-4,TGTGCCAGCAGCCGTAGCGGGAGCTACGAGCAGTACTTC,CASSRSGSYEQYF
TRBJ2-7,.,.,TRBV21-1,TGTGTCCCCCCAACAGCCTCCTACGAGCAGTACTTC,CVPPTASYEQYF
TRBJ2-7,TRBD2,.,TRBV7-9,TGTGCCAGCAGCTTAGCGGAGGTAGCGGGAGAGGAGCAGTACTTC,CASSLAEVAGEEQYF
TRBJ2-6,TRBD1,.,TRBV28,TGTGCCAGCAGTTTCAGGGGGATTTCCCGCTCTGGGGCCAACGTCCTGACTTTC,CASSFRGISRSGANVLTF
TRBJ2-5,.,.,TRBV6-5,TGTGCCAGGAGCCGTAATGCAGGGGAACAAGAGACCCAGTACTTC,CARSRNAGEQETQYF
TRBJ1-5,TRBD1,.,TRBV5-6,TGTGCCAGCAGCCCCAGGGGGTACGGCCCCCTAGTGCAGCCCCAGCATTTT,CASSPRGYGPLVQPQHF
TRBJ2-7,TRBD1,.,TRBV11-2,TGTGCCAGCAGCTTAGTCGCAGGGGGTCCCTACGAGCAGTACTTC,CASSLVAGGPYEQYF
TRBJ1-5,.,.,TRBV19,TGTGCCAGTAGTATCCGGACAGCCCTTAGCAATCAGCCCCAGCATTTT,CASSIRTALSNQPQHF
TRBJ2-1,TRBD2,.,TRBV24-1,TGTGCCACCAGTGGGATAGGACTAGCCGGCCACAATGAGCAGTTCTTC,CATSGIGLAGHNEQFF
TRBJ2-6,TRBD1,.,TRBV3-1/TRBV3-2,TGTGCCAGCAGCCTGACAGGGACCGGGGCCAACGTCCTGACTTTC,CASSLTGTGANVLTF
TRBJ1-5,.,.,TRBV6-5,TGTGCCAGCATGAGGGAACGGTATAGCAATCAGCCCCAGCATTTT,CASMRERYSNQPQHF
TRBJ1-6,.,.,TRBV18,TGTGCCAGCTCACCACCTCTGTCAGGGGAGAATTCACCCCTCCACTTT,CASSPPLSGENSPLHF
TRBJ1-4,.,.,TRBV3-1/TRBV3-2,TGTGCCAGCAGCCCCCCCTTTTTTGGGCGGGGGAGGTCAGTTGAAAAACTGTTTTTT,CASSPPFFGRGRSVEKLFF
TRBJ1-2,TRBD1,.,TRBV5-8,TGTGCCAGCAGCATGAGGACAGGCGGCTACACCTTC,CASSMRTGGYTF
TRBJ2-5,.,.,TRBV28,TGTGCCAGCAGGGGCGCAATAGGAGAGACCCAGTACTTC,CASRGAIGETQYF
TRBJ2-7,.,.,TRBV6-5,TGTGCCAGCAGCAGAGACAGAGACTACGAGCAGTACTTC,CASSRDRDYEQYF
TRBJ1-1,.,.,TRBV6-5,TGTGCCAGCAGTTACTTATCGAACACTGAAGCTTTCTTT,CASSYLSNTEAFF
TRBJ2-1,TRBD2,few,TRBV5-4,TGTGCCAGCAGCTTAGCGGGGGGGTCTCACTACAATGAGCAGTTCTTC,CASSLAGGSHYNEQFF
TRBJ2-2,.,.,TRBV6-2/TRBV6-3,TGTGCCAGCAGTCCGGACAGAAACACCGGGGAGCTGTTTTTT,CASSPDRNTGELFF